This T cell receptor beta chain was obtained from a study of glioma-infiltrating T cells. TCR alpha and beta CDR3 regions were amplified from RNA using iRepertoire nested multiplex PCR. One-step reverse transcription and amplification started from approximately 100-400 ng of tissue mRNA or PBMC total RNA. In TCRdb, the multiplex PCR reads were re-called with MiXCR into one record per CDR3 protein. The table shows over 70,000 distinct CDR3 sequences, with under 30% occurring only once. CDR3 size: 15 residues. Whole-study findings and limits: Tissue-blood divergence was below expectation in non-neoplastic patients, above in gliomas. Only very few CDR3 sequences appeared in both tissue and blood.

As for this clonotype: Its cognate antigen is unknown. A much larger clone differs from this one at a single base, so this may be a read error.

The chain recombines TRBV12-3 or TRBV12-4 with TRBJ2-3; D not certain. Sequencing was done on a sample of glioma tissue, nonneoplastic brain tissue, or PBMCs (not recorded which). The receptor was isolated from a human donor with low-grade glioma or glioblastoma, undergoing nonglioma brain surgery, or in good health (not recorded which). CDR3 in DNA: TGTGTCAGCAGTTTATTTTTCCGGAGCACAGATACGCAGTATTTT. Translating it yields CVSSLFFRSTDTQYF.